This TCR beta chain was sequenced for a study of preoperative IRX-2 immunotherapy in early breast cancer (dated by TCRdb to between 2017 and 2020). Of note for this clone: Its target antigen remains unknown. Base qualities are missing; no much larger clone stands one base away.

Library preparation used the immunoSEQ multiplex PCR assay. The clones in this table, taken by TCRdb from immuneACCESS, are in-frame only. Not every clone is retained; where verified, under half of the shortfall comes from an unresolved V gene, and the cause of the rest is unknown. Across this sample there are approximately 96,000 clones, with 86% seen only once. The ten largest clones add up to roughly 2% of the sample. The treatment or condition label corresponds to: preoperative locoregional IRX-2 cytokine immunotherapy. The samples were obtained from a phase Ib study that tested preoperative, locoregional IRX-2 cytokine immunotherapy designed to prime immune responses. Before surgery, IRX-2 was given to the donors, who were patients with early-stage breast cancer. The germline V and J ends show losses of 5 bases and 7 bases respectively, and no gene match explains 8 bases of the junction. The CDR3 covers 14 residues, taking in both the cysteine and the phenylalanine. Only the CDR3 portion is preserved as DNA: 42 bases, with reading frame beginning at the first base. The germline V gene specifies MDHEN as CDR1 and SYDVKM as CDR2.

The receptor was isolated from a human donor with breast cancer. This specimen was tumor tissue, taken after IRX-2 immunotherapy. The chain employs TRBV28 and TRBJ2-5; TRBD1 aligns with 9 central bases. The DNA is as follows: TGTGCCAGCAGTCGTCCGGGACAGGGTGCGACCCAGTACTTC. This sequence encodes CASSRPGQGATQYF.